This TCR beta chain was sequenced in a study of post-analysis software for immune sequencing data (dated by TCRdb to the mid-2010s). Background for the entire study: Disease courses on record covered relapsing-remitting, secondary progressive and progressive-relapsing multiple sclerosis, though some patients had no subtype annotation. The multiple sclerosis patient repertoires were compared with more than 10 previously published healthy control repertoires from donors aged roughly 6 to 25 years. A subset of samples was prepared in parallel using single-end sample barcoding, then pooled and co-amplified after Illumina adapter ligation. Study-wide conclusions, independent of this receptor: Multiple sclerosis patients had significantly lower normalized Chao1 diversity than controls, a result that suggests substantial peripheral T-cell clonal expansion. When samples were clustered directly using the F measure, samples prepared in the same batch co-clustered strongly, which prompted a batch-effect correction. Roughly 5 TRBV segments, including TRBV5-6, TRBV5-1 and TRBV20-1, were significantly more frequent in patients than controls. The multiple sclerosis patient group was slightly younger than the control group.

Remarks on this clonotype: What antigen it recognizes has not been identified. The sample holds no much larger clone one base away, and base qualities are not on file.

To demonstrate the VDJtools post-analysis software, TCR beta repertoires were profiled from the peripheral blood of 10 to 15 young patients with multiple sclerosis. The multiple sclerosis patients were children and adolescents ranging in age from 6 to 15 years. Library prep was done by PCR. Instrument used: Illumina HiSeq 2500. Unique molecular identifiers were incorporated into TCR beta cDNA libraries to reduce PCR and sequencing biases. Per 1 to 10 million input T cells, approximately 500,000 cDNA molecules were obtained, such that each molecule approximated one T cell. The patient libraries were prepared and sequenced with the same protocol used for the earlier healthy control dataset. Within a given batch, samples were prepared together, multiplexed and sequenced on the same HiSeq lane. As for how the authors treated the data: Raw barcoded reads were processed with MIGEC, and single-read molecular identifier groups were discarded before consensus assembly and CDR3 extraction. VDJtools was used for post-analysis of the clonotype tables, with diversity normalized by down-sampling every dataset to the smallest sample size. To correct batch-related cross-sample contamination, repertoire overlap clustering matched CDR3 amino acid sequences but not nucleotide sequences. TCRdb took the public reads, trimmed them with fastp at Q25, ran MiXCR for clone calling and kept in-frame beta chains. Each record represents a unique CDR3 protein, reported with the most common genes and DNA among its rows. The V and J calls reflect TCRdb's pipeline rather than the authors' work. Recorded for this sample are approximately 770,000 distinct CDR3 sequences; just over 45% of them occurred a single time. The ten largest clones add up to roughly 4.9% of the sample.

CDR1 and CDR2 are drawn from the germline V gene: MNHEY, SVGEGT. Trimming takes 11 bases off V and 2 bases off J; junction bases not matched to a gene: 9. Its CDR3 holds 15 amino acids, cysteine through phenylalanine. Only the CDR3 part of the read is kept: 45 bases, read in frame from the first base. The rearranged chain carries TRBV6-2 or TRBV6-3 and TRBJ2-2, with 9 central nucleotides matching TRBD1. This sequence was found in a girl between 10 and 17 years old with multiple sclerosis. The sequencing input was blood. Here is the DNA: TGTGCCTCTCTAAAGGGACAGGGTAACACCGGGGAGCTGTTTTTT. Translation gives CASLKGQGNTGELFF.